This passage covers 13 T cell receptor beta chains from one sample sequenced in a study of PD-1 blockade in classical Hodgkin lymphoma. Relapses following autologous stem cell transplantation were seen in all patients, with brentuximab vedotin exposure varying. The method was immunoSEQ multiplex PCR; TCRdb's version includes in-frame clones alone and lacks a portion of them. The sample lists some 100,000 clones, roughly 90% occurring once. The source material was peripheral blood mononuclear cells (PBMCs), sampled at baseline. All receptors derive from a human donor with classical Hodgkin lymphoma.

The rearrangement joins TRBV5-4 to TRBJ2-1; 11 positions match TRBD2. Germline lookup yields CDR1 SGHNT and CDR2 YYREEE (reference sequence). The CDR3 is made up of 15 amino acids. J was trimmed by 6 bases and V by 4 bases; bases with no gene match: 6. The DNA of the CDR3 is TGTGCCAGCAGCCACGGGACTAGCGGAGTCAATGAGCAGTTCTTC. Amino acid sequence: CASSHGTSGVNEQFF.

This chain joins TRBV4-2 and TRBJ1-5, with D uncertain. The CDR3 is 17 amino acids. V lost 1 base and J 4 bases, leaving 17 bases between the germline ends. Germline values: CDR1 LGHNA, CDR2 YNFKEQ. CDR3 residues: CASSQAPQGPVNQPQHF. Written as DNA, the CDR3 is TGTGCCAGCAGCCAAGCCCCGCAAGGGCCAGTGAATCAGCCCCAGCATTTT.

This clone was recorded once. V usage is TRBV11-3 and J usage is TRBJ1-1; perhaps TRBD1 as D (5 bases). Germline CDR1 SGHNT, CDR2 YENEEA. The CDR3 is 13 amino acids. Trimming shortened V by 6 bases and J by 4 bases, and 12 bases separated the two germline ends. The DNA for the CDR3 is TGTGCCAGCAGGCTTCATCAGGGCACTGAAGCTTTCTTT. It translates to CASRLHQGTEAFF.

The rearrangement uses TRBV30 and TRBJ1-1; D gene unclear. V dropped 3 bases and J dropped 7 bases, with 9 bases sitting between them. The CDR3 contains 11 residues. The germline V gene has CDR1 GTSNPN and CDR2 SVGIG (reference sequence). CDR3: CAWRQRFEAFF. Here the CDR3 DNA reads TGTGCCTGGAGACAGAGATTTGAAGCTTTCTTT.

This chain uses TRBV10-3 with TRBJ1-1; 7 positions agree with TRBD1. V lost 6 bases, J lost 3 bases, and 7 bases stayed unmatched. The CDR3 has 14 amino acids. Germline assignment: CDR1 ENHRY and CDR2 SYGVKD. The CDR3 region is CAIRPGQVDTEAFF. Here the CDR3 DNA reads TGTGCCATCAGGCCCGGACAGGTGGACACTGAAGCTTTCTTT.

The rearrangement joins TRBV9 to TRBJ2-4; 7 bases map to TRBD2. V gave up 4 bases and J gave up 8 bases; unmatched junction bases: 9. From germline, CDR1 is SGDLS and CDR2 YYNGEE. The CDR3 is 14 amino acids. CDR3 loop: CASSPRTRSDIQYF. The DNA for the CDR3 is TGTGCCAGCAGCCCCCGGACTAGATCAGACATTCAGTACTTC.

The chain has TRBV15 and TRBJ2-7, with D maybe TRBD1 (6 bases). CDR3 length: 15 residues. Germline-derived CDR1 and CDR2 are LNHNV and YYDKDF (reference sequence). V was pared by 4 bases and J by 2 bases, with 15 bases between. The DNA for the CDR3 is TGTGCCACCAGCAAAGGTAACAGGGAACCCTACGAGCAGTACTTC. This translates into CATSKGNREPYEQYF.

The chain recombines TRBV6-5 with TRBJ2-5; TRBD2 is a possible D gene (6 bases). CDR3 size: 14 residues. CDR1 is MNHEY, CDR2 SVGAGI, per germline. The V end was cut by 5 bases, the J end by 5 bases, with 15 bases between. The CDR3 DNA follows: TGTGCCAGCAGTGCGGAGAGGGCGGGGGAGACCCAGTACTTC. Protein product: CASSAERAGETQYF.

The chain combines TRBV27 with TRBJ2-1; D gene unclear. Between the trimmed V and J ends, which lost 2 bases and 0 bases, there was a span of 14 bases. Germline loops: CDR1 MNHEY, CDR2 SMNVEV (reference sequence). CDR3 length: 17 residues. The CDR3 protein is CASSLDEGGSSYNEQFF. As DNA, the CDR3 is TGTGCCAGCAGTTTAGATGAAGGCGGTAGCTCCTACAATGAGCAGTTCTTC.

This chain connects TRBV29-1 to TRBJ1-4, with 10 bases fitting TRBD1. This CDR3 is 16 amino acids long. CDR1 SQVTM and CDR2 ANQGSEA come from the germline V gene. Germline trimming cut 6 bases from V and 5 bases from J; bases unmatched to any gene: 12. CDR3 region: CSVVGGPGQGNEKLFF. The CDR3 DNA is TGCAGCGTCGTAGGAGGTCCGGGACAGGGGAATGAAAAACTGTTTTTT.

The chain carries TRBV6-4 and TRBJ1-2; D may be TRBD1 (5 bases). CDR1 and CDR2 (germline): MRHNA, SNTAGT. This CDR3 has 15 amino acids. The V end lost 2 bases, the J end lost 8 bases, and 18 bases lay between the germline ends. The DNA of the CDR3 is TGTGCCAGCAGTGACAGCCCAGGGAATTCGCTAGGCTACACCTTC. This translates into CASSDSPGNSLGYTF.

In nucleotides, the CDR3 is TGTGCCAGCAGCGACGGACTAGCGGGAGACTACGAGCAGTACTTC. Translating it yields CASSDGLAGDYEQYF. V is TRBV9 and J is TRBJ2-7; 13 bases map to TRBD2. From germline, CDR1 is SGDLS and CDR2 YYNGEE. The J segment lost 3 bases and the V segment lost 3 bases, leaving 3 bases of the junction unmatched. There are 15 residues in the CDR3.

This chain links TRBV19 with TRBJ1-5; no clear D gene. Germline CDR1 and CDR2: LNHDA and SQIVND (reference sequence). This CDR3 is built from 16 residues. Trimming pared 6 bases from V and 1 base from J, leaving 16 bases between. The CDR3: CASSPVKLLSNQPQHF. CDR3 nucleotide sequence: TGTGCCAGTAGCCCTGTCAAACTTTTAAGCAATCAGCCCCAGCATTTT.